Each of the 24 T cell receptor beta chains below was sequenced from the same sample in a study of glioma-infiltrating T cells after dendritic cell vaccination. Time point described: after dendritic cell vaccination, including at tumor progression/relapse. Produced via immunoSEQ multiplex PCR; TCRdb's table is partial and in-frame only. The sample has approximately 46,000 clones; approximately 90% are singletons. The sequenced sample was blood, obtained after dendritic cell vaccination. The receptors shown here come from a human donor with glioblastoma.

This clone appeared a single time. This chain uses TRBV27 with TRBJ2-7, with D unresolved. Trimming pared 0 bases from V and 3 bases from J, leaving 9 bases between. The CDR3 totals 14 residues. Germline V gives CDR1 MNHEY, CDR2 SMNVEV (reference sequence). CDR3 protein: CASSLSLGFYEQYF. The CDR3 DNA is TGTGCCAGCAGTTTATCGCTAGGCTTCTACGAGCAGTACTTC.

CDR3 loop: CASSYREQPNKAFF. CDR3 DNA: TGTGCCAGCAGTTACCGGGAACAGCCAAACAAAGCTTTCTTT. The gene calls are TRBV6-5 and TRBJ1-1; no reliable D call. V dropped 2 bases and J dropped 9 bases, with 16 bases sitting between them. This CDR3 has 14 residues. The germline gives CDR1 MNHEY, CDR2 SVGAGI.

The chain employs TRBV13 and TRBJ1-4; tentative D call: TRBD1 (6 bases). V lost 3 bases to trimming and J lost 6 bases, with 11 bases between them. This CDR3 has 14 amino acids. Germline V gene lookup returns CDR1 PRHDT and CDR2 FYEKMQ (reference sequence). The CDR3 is CASSLQGIYEKLFF. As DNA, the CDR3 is TGTGCCAGCAGCTTGCAGGGGATTTATGAAAAACTGTTTTTT.

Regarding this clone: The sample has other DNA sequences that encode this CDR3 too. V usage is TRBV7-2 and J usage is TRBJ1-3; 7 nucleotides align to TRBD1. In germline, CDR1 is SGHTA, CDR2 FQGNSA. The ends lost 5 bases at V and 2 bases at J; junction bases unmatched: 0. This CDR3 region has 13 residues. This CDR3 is CASSQGAGNTIYF. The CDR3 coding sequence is TGTGCCAGCAGCCAGGGGGCTGGAAACACCATATATTTT.

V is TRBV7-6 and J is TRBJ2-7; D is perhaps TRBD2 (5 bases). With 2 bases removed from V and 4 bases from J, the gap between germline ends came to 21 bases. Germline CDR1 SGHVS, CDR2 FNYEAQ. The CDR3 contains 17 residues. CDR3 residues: CASSLRSVAGTIYEQYF. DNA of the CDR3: TGTGCCAGCAGCTTACGGAGCGTCGCGGGTACGATATACGAGCAGTACTTC.

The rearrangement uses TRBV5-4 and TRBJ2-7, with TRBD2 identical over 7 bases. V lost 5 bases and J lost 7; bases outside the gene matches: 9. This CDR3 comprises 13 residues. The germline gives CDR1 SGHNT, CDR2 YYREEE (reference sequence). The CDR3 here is CASSSGGSGEQYF. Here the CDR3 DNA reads TGTGCCAGCAGTTCGGGCGGGAGCGGAGAGCAGTACTTC.

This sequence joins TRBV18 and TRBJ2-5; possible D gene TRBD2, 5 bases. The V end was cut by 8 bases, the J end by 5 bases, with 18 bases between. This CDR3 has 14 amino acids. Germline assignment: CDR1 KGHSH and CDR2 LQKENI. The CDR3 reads CASAHLGGPETQYF. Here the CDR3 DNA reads TGTGCCAGCGCCCATTTAGGAGGCCCCGAGACCCAGTACTTC.

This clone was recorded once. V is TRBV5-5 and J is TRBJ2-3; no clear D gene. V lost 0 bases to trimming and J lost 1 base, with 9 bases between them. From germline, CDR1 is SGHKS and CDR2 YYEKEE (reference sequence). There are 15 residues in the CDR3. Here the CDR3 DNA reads TGTGCCAGCAGCTTGGAAGGCCTAGGCACAGATACGCAGTATTTT. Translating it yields CASSLEGLGTDTQYF. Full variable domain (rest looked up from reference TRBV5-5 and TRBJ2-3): DAGVTQSPTHLIKTRGQQVTLRCSPISGHKSVSWYQQVLGQGPQFIFQYYEKEERGRGNFPDRFSARQFPNYSSELNVNALLLGDSALYLCASSLEGLGTDTQYFGPGTRLTVL.

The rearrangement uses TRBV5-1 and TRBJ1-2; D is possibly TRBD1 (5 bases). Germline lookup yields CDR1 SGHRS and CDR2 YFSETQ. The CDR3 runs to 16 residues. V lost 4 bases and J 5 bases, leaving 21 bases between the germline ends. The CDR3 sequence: CASSDQIGQGFYGYTF. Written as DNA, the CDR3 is TGCGCCAGCAGCGATCAAATAGGGCAGGGTTTTTATGGCTACACCTTC.

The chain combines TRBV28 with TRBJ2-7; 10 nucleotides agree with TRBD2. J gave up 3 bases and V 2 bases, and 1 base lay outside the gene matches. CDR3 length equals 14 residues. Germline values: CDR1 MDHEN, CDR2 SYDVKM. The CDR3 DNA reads TGTGCCAGCAGTTTACTAGCGGGAGACTACGAGCAGTACTTC. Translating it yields CASSLLAGDYEQYF.

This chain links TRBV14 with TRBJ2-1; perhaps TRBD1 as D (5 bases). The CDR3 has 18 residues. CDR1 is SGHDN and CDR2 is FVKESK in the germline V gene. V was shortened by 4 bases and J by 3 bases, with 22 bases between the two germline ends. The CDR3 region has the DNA TGTGCCAGCAGCCTAGTACCCGGACGACAGAACTTCTACAATGAGCAGTTCTTC. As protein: CASSLVPGRQNFYNEQFF.

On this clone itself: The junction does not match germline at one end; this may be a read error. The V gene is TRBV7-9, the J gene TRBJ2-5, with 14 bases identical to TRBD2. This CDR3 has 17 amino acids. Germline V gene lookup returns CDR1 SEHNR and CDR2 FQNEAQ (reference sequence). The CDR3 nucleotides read TGTGCCATCAGCCCCCGGACTAGCGGGAGGTCGAGGGAGACCCAGTACTTC. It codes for CAISPRTSGRSRETQYF. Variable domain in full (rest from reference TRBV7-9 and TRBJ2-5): DTGVSQNPRHKITKRGQNVTFRCDPISEHNRLYWYRQTLGQGPEFLTYFQNEAQLEKSRLLSDRFSAERPKGSFSTLEIQRTEQGDSAMYLCAISPRTSGRSRETQYFGPGTRLLVL.

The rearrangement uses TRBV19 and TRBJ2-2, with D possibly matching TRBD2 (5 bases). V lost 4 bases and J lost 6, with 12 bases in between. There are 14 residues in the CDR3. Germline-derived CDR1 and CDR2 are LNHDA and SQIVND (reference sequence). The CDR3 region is CASSTSVLAGELFF. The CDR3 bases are TGTGCCAGTAGTACCTCCGTACTAGCCGGGGAGCTGTTTTTT.

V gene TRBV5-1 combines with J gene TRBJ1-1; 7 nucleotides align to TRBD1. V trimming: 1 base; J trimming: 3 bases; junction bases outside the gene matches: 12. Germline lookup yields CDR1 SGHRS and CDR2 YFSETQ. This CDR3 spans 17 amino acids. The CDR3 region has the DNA TGCGCCAGCAGCTTGAACGGACAGGCGAAGTGGGACACTGAAGCTTTCTTT. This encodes CASSLNGQAKWDTEAFF. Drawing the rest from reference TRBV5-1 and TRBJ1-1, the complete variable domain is KAGVTQTPRYLIKTRGQQVTLSCSPISGHRSVSWYQQTPGQGLQFLFEYFSETQRNKGNFPGRFSGRQFSNSRSEMNVSTLELGDSALYLCASSLNGQAKWDTEAFFGQGTRLTVV.

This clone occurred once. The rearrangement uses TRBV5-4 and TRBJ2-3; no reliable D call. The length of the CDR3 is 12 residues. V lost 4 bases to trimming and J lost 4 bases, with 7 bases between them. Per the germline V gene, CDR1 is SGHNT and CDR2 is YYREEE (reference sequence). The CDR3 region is CASSNRADTQYF. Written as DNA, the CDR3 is TGTGCCAGCAGCAATCGGGCAGATACGCAGTATTTT.

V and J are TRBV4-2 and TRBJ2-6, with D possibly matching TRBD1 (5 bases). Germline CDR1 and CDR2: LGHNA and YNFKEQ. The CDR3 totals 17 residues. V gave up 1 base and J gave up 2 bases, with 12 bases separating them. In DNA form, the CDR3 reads TGTGCCAGCAGCCAAGTAGGGGTCCCTGCTGGGGCCAACGTCCTGACTTTC. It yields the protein CASSQVGVPAGANVLTF.

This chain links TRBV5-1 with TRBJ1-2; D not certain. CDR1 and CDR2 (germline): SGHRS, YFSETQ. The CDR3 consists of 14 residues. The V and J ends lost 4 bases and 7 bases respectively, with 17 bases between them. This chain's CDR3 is CASSPSAQGGGYTF. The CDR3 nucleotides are TGCGCCAGCAGCCCGTCGGCCCAAGGAGGTGGCTACACCTTC. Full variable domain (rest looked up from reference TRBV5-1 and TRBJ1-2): KAGVTQTPRYLIKTRGQQVTLSCSPISGHRSVSWYQQTPGQGLQFLFEYFSETQRNKGNFPGRFSGRQFSNSRSEMNVSTLELGDSALYLCASSPSAQGGGYTFGSGTRLTVV.

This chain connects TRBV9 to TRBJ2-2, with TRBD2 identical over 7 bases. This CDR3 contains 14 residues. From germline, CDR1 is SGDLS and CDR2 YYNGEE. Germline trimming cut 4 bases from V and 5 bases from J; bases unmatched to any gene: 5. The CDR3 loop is CASSSRGGTGELFF. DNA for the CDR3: TGTGCCAGCAGCTCCCGGGGAGGGACCGGGGAGCTGTTTTTT.

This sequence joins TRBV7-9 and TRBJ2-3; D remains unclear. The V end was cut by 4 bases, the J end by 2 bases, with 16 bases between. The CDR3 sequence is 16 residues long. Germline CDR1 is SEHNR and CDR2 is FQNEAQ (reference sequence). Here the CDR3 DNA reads TGTGCCAGCAGCTACCCTCCGGTTAGCCCCACAGATACGCAGTATTTT. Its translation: CASSYPPVSPTDTQYF.

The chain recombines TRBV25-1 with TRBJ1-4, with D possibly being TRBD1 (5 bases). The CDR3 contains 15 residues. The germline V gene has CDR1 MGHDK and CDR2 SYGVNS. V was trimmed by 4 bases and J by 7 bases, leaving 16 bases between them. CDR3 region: CASSARDFLREKLFF. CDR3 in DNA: TGTGCCAGCAGTGCAAGGGACTTTTTGCGTGAAAAACTGTTTTTT.

The CDR3 coding sequence is TGTGCCAGCAGCTCTCCGGGACAGAGGAACTATGGCTACACCTTC. This sequence encodes CASSSPGQRNYGYTF. The J gene is TRBJ1-2, the V gene TRBV21-1; the table's D gene call, TRBD1, was not cross checked with the DNA. TRBV21-1 represents a pseudogene. This CDR3 has 15 amino acids.

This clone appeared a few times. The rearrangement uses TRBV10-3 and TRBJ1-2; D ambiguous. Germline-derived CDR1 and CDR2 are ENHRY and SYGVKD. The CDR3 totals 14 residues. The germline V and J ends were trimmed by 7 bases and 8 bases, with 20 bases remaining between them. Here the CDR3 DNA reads TGTGCCATCATGGGTGCAGGAACTGCTATGGGCTACACCTTC. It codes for CAIMGAGTAMGYTF.

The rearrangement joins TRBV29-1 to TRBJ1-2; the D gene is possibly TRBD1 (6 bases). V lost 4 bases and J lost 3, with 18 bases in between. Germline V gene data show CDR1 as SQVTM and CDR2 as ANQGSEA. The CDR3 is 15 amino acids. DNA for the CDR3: TGCAGCGTTGTGTTGGGGCACAGGGTAGACTATGGCTACACCTTC. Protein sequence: CSVVLGHRVDYGYTF.

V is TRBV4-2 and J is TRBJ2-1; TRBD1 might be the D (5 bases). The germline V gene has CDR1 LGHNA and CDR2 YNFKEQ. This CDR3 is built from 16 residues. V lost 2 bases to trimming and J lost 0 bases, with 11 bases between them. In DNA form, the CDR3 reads TGTGCCAGCAGCCAACCGACAGCTAGCTCCTACAATGAGCAGTTCTTC. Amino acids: CASSQPTASSYNEQFF.